The sequence of this T cell receptor (beta chain) was determined in a study of identical twins (dated by TCRdb to about 2016). Regarding the research as a whole: To test whether fetal clonotypes persist, this study deep-sequenced TCR alpha and beta repertoires from monozygotic twins, from unrelated adults of various ages, and from cord blood. To rule out contamination, replicate twin experiments were performed at different times with different library preparation protocols.

Receptors were amplified or captured by 5' RACE. Instrument on record: Illumina HiSeq 2000. A universal primer binding site was introduced by template switching, and a unique molecular identifier was present in the final cDNA, enabling accurate counting of TCR cDNA molecules. Specific primers in the conserved constant-segment region were used to synthesize first-strand cDNA for TCR alpha and beta chains. To control for contamination, each cDNA library was double barcoded with a SMART-Mk sample barcode plus Illumina barcodes. Two successive PCR steps introduced TruSeq adapter sequences along with Illumina sample barcodes. Sequencing of the TCR alpha and beta cDNA libraries was done on the Illumina HiSeq platform using custom primers. The paper's processing steps were these. Unique molecular identifiers were extracted from raw reads with MiGEC, and CDR3 positions were determined with MiXCR. Recombination models were inferred per individual with the repgenHMM and IGoR tools using an EM algorithm. Shared clonotype analysis was performed with the tcR package in R, normalizing sharing by the product of cloneset sizes. Out-of-frame nonproductive sequences were analyzed to study raw recombination free of thymic and clonal selection effects. TCRdb reran the public reads through fastp at Q25 and MiXCR, keeping productive beta chains. All rows with the same CDR3 protein become a single entry with the most common DNA and genes. TCRdb, rather than the study authors, made the V and J calls. The sample table records approximately 670,000 distinct CDR3 sequences; 6.1% of these occur just once. Approximately 2% of the sample is in the top ten clones.

General study outcomes and caveats: Compared with coincidental sharing between unrelated individuals, an excess of low generation-probability sequences was observed among out-of-frame TCR alpha sequences shared between twins. Recombination models systematically underestimated out-of-frame TCR alpha sharing in monozygotic twins but agreed with sharing between unrelated individuals. Fewer insertions were carried by abundant cord blood beta clonotypes; a weaker similar trend was observed in young adult naive repertoires, while no such trend was observed in memory repertoires. The excess sharing between twins in beta out-of-frame sequences was weaker because fewer shared sequences reduced the signal-to-noise ratio. Conclusions relied on cross-sectional statistical analysis, since the same donors could not be followed over many years. Zero-insertion analyses could be partly confounded by invariant T cells such as MAIT and iNKT, though diverse VJ usage argued against such confounding for most clonotypes.

This clonotype was counted at least ten times. Its antigen is not yet known. No clone much larger than this one lies a single base away; base qualities are absent. All donors were healthy Caucasians. The researchers also sequenced three unrelated adults who were not twins: a male aged 18 to 29, a male aged 50 to 60, and a female aged 50 to 60. Miltenyi CD45RO+ enrichment and human naive T-cell isolation kits were used to isolate memory (CD45RO+) and naive T cells from PBMC. The CDR3 runs 16 amino acids, cysteine and phenylalanine included. Only the CDR3 DNA is retained, 48 bases long and in frame from the first base. Looking up the germline V gene yields CDR1 SGHVS and CDR2 FNYEAQ. V is reduced by 2 bases and J by 2 bases, leaving a spacing of 14 bases between them.

The sample consisted of naive T cells sorted from blood. The sample's cell subset or site label, decoded: cells isolated with a human naive T-cell isolation kit. The receptor was derived from a man aged 18 to 30 in good health. The sequence joins TRBV7-6 to TRBJ2-3, and perhaps TRBD1 as D gene, on 6 matching bases. The nucleotides read TGTGCCAGCAGCTTACAAGGGACATTAAACACAGATACGCAGTATTTT. Its coded protein is CASSLQGTLNTDTQYF.